Following are 12 T cell receptor beta chains from one sample sequenced in a study of T cell repertoires in cytomegalovirus infection. Their specific antigens are unknown. TCRdb ran MiXCR on the reads and lists one entry per CDR3 protein. The sample lists about 900,000 distinct CDR3 sequences, 31% occurring once. The sequences come from cultured CD8+ T cells from PBMCs, collected from culture after CMV antigen stimulation. The receptor set was obtained from a human donor in good health (CMV status not recorded). Some clones in this sample may be carry-over from other donors' samples.

The CDR3 DNA reads as TGTGCCAGCAGCGCTTATAGCGGGGGCACAGATACGCAGTATTTT. Translated, it gives CASSAYSGGTDTQYF. The chain joins TRBV7-6 to TRBJ2-3, with TRBD2 identical over 8 bases. This CDR3 has 15 amino acids. Germline trimming cut 5 bases from V and 1 base from J; bases unmatched to any gene: 5. Germline V CDR1 and CDR2: SGHVS, FNYEAQ.

The V gene is TRBV24-1, the J gene TRBJ2-1; 10 bases align to TRBD2. The CDR3 is 16 residues long. The V gene's germline CDR1 is KGHDR and CDR2 SFDVKD. The V segment lost 4 bases and the J segment 7 bases; nucleotides outside the gene matches: 9. The chain's CDR3 is CATSDTAGGPSNEQFF. The CDR3, as DNA: TGTGCCACCAGTGACACAGCGGGGGGGCCGAGTAATGAGCAGTTCTTC.

There are a few counts of this clonotype. DNA of the CDR3: TGTGCCAGCAGCCCGACGGACAGGGGCTCGAACACTGAAGCTTTCTTT. Its translation: CASSPTDRGSNTEAFF. The J gene is TRBJ1-1, the V gene TRBV7-9, with TRBD1 matching over 9 bases. CDR1 is SEHNR, CDR2 FQNEAQ, per germline (reference sequence). This CDR3 is built from 16 residues. V gave up 5 bases and J gave up 1 base; unmatched junction bases: 8.

The sample holds many counts of this clonotype. The rearrangement joins TRBV29-1 to TRBJ2-7, with 9 nucleotides matching TRBD1. Per germline, CDR1 SQVTM and CDR2 ANQGSEA. Trimming at V came to 7 bases and at J to 1 base, leaving 5 bases not matched to a gene. The CDR3 length is 13 residues. For the CDR3, the DNA is TGCAGCGCTACAGGGGGCGCGTCCTACGAGCAGTACTTC. Translating it yields CSATGGASYEQYF.

This clonotype was recorded at least ten times. This sequence may be a read error, since a much larger clone differs from it by one base. The genes are TRBV7-2 and TRBJ1-5; D is unclear. CDR1 is SGHTA and CDR2 is FQGNSA in the germline V gene. CDR3 length: 14 residues. V lost 5 bases, J lost 2 bases, and 10 bases lay in between. CDR3 residues: CASSPRRGNQPQHF. The CDR3 DNA sequence: TGTGCCAGCAGCCCCAGGCGGGGCAATCAGCCCCAGCATTTT.

The rearrangement links TRBV10-3 to TRBJ2-3; 12 positions match TRBD1. The CDR3 consists of 15 residues. Germline V gene lookup returns CDR1 ENHRY and CDR2 SYGVKD. V lost 8 bases and J lost 2; bases outside the gene matches: 5. This CDR3 is CAIGGQGANTDTQYF. CDR3 DNA sequence: TGTGCCATCGGGGGACAGGGGGCAAACACAGATACGCAGTATTTT.

This clonotype was counted only a few times. This chain connects TRBV4-1 to TRBJ2-1, with 11 bases identical to TRBD1. Germline V gene lookup returns CDR1 MGHRA and CDR2 YSYEKL. The CDR3 runs 16 residues. Trimming removed 4 bases from V and 8 bases from J; junction bases left unmatched: 10. The CDR3 nucleotides read TGCGCCAGCAGCCCTTGGACAGGGGGCTTCTCTTATGAGCAGTTCTTC. It yields the protein CASSPWTGGFSYEQFF.

This chain uses TRBV12-3 or TRBV12-4 with TRBJ1-6, with D perhaps TRBD1 (5 bases). The V end was cut by 2 bases, the J end by 0 bases, with 11 bases between. The CDR3 covers 17 residues. As DNA, the CDR3 is TGTGCCAGCAGTTTAAGGGACCGCAGCTCCTATAATTCACCCCTCCACTTT. This gives the protein CASSLRDRSSYNSPLHF.

There are a few counts of this clonotype. This chain uses TRBV10-3 with TRBJ2-1; 7 bases fit TRBD1. The CDR3 consists of 16 residues. Germline V gives CDR1 ENHRY, CDR2 SYGVKD. J lost 2 bases, V lost 1 base, and 5 bases had no gene match. Here the CDR3 DNA reads TGTGCCATCAGTGAGTATAGACAGGGCACCTACAATGAGCAGTTCTTC. It translates to CAISEYRQGTYNEQFF.

This clonotype turned up a few times. The J gene is TRBJ2-7, the V gene TRBV7-9; 7 bases are shared with TRBD2. The junction had 8 bases not matched to a gene; V was cut back by 4 bases and J by 5 bases. This CDR3 has 14 amino acids. Germline CDR1 and CDR2: SEHNR and FQNEAQ (reference sequence). CDR3 sequence (DNA): TGTGCCAGCAGCTCCTACGGGGGGTTCAACGAGCAGTACTTC. Translating it yields CASSSYGGFNEQYF.

This clonotype appeared a few times. This rearrangement joins TRBV7-9 to TRBJ2-1; D is ambiguous. The CDR3 runs to 21 residues. Germline V gene sequence: CDR1 SEHNR, CDR2 FQNEAQ (reference sequence). The germline V and J ends were trimmed by 2 bases and 0 bases, with 26 bases remaining between them. CDR3 residues: CASSLFVIIDRTASSYNEQFF. The CDR3 nucleotides read TGTGCCAGCAGCTTATTTGTTATCATAGATCGGACCGCGAGCTCCTACAATGAGCAGTTCTTC.

This clonotype was seen once. V and J are TRBV29-1 and TRBJ2-7, with 8 positions matching TRBD2. CDR3 length equals 13 residues. From germline, CDR1 is SQVTM and CDR2 ANQGSEA. V gave up 5 bases and J gave up 6 bases; unmatched junction bases: 9. The CDR3 DNA reads TGCAGCGTTTCCGCGGGGCTAGCGGGCGAGCAGTACTTC. Translated, it gives CSVSAGLAGEQYF.